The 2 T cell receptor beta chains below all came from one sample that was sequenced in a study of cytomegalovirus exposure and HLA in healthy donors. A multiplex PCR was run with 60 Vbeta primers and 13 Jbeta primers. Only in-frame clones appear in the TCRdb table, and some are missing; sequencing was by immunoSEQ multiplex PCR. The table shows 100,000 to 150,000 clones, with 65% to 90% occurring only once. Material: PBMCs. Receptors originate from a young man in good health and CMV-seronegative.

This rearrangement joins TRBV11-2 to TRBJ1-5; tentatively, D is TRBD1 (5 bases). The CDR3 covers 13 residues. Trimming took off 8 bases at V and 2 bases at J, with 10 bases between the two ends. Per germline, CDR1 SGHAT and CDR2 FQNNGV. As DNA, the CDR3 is TGTGCCAGCGCAGTGGGGCGCAATCAGCCCCAGCATTTT. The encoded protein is CASAVGRNQPQHF. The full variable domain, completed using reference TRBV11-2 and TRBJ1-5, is EAGVAQSPRYKIIEKRQSVAFWCNPISGHATLYWYQQILGQGPKLLIQFQNNGVVDDSQLPKDRFSAERLKGVDSTLKIQPAKLEDSAVYLCASAVGRNQPQHFGDGTRLSIL.

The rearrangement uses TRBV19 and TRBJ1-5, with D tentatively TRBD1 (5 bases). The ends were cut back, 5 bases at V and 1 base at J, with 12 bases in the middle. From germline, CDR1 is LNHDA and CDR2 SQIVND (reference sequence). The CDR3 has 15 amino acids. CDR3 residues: CASSQGARSNQPQHF. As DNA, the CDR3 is TGTGCCAGTAGTCAAGGGGCTCGGAGCAATCAGCCCCAGCATTTT.